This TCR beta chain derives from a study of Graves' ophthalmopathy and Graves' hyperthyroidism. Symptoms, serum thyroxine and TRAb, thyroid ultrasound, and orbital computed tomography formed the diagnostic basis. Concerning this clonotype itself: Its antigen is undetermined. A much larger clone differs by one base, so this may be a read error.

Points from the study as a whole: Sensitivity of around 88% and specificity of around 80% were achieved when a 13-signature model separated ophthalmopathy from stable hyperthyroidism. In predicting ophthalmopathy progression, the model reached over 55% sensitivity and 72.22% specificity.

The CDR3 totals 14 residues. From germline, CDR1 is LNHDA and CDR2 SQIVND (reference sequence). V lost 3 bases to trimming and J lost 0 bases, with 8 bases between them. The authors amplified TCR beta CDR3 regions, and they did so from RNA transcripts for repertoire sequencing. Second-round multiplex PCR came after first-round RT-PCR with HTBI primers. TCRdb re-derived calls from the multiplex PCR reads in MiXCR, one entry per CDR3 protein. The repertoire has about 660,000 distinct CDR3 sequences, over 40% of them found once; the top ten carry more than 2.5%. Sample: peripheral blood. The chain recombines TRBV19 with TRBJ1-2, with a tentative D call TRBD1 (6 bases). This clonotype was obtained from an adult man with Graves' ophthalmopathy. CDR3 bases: TGTGCCAGTAGTATGGGGGCAGCTAACTATGGCTACACCTTC. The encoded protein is CASSMGAANYGYTF. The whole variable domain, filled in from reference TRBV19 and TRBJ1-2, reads DGGITQSPKYLFRKEGQNVTLSCEQNLNHDAMYWYRQDPGQGLRLIYYSQIVNDFQKGDIAEGYSVSREKKESFPLTVTSAQKNPTAFYLCASSMGAANYGYTFGSGTRLTVV.